The 30 T cell receptor beta chains reported below all come from one sample, sequenced in a study of Graves' ophthalmopathy and Graves' hyperthyroidism. Amplified material comprised TCR beta CDR3 regions derived from RNA transcripts. RT-PCR with HTBI primers came first, then second-round multiplex PCR. TCRdb recomputed calls from the multiplex PCR reads with MiXCR, one row per CDR3 protein. Of 350,000 to 450,000 distinct CDR3 sequences listed, about a sixth were seen once; the top ten hold around 1.5%. The sequencing input was peripheral blood. These receptors came from a young woman with Graves' ophthalmopathy.

In this sample, this clonotype turned up many times. V gene TRBV12-3 or TRBV12-4 combines with J gene TRBJ2-7, with 8 bases identical to TRBD2. J was trimmed by 5 bases and V by 5 bases; bases with no gene match: 14. The CDR3 is 16 residues long. CDR3 residues: CASSAQLAGRNDEQYF. The CDR3 coding sequence is TGTGCCAGCAGTGCCCAGCTAGCGGGTCGCAACGACGAGCAGTACTTC.

This clonotype was detected many times. The chain has TRBV11-2 and TRBJ2-5; either TRBD1 or TRBD2 may fit D (6 bases each). The length of the CDR3 is 15 residues. Trimming pared 5 bases from V and 2 bases from J, leaving 15 bases between. The germline CDR1 and CDR2 sequences are SGHAT and FQNNGV. In DNA, the CDR3 is TGTGCCAGCAGCCGGGGGACAAGTTTACAAGAGACCCAGTACTTC. Protein: CASSRGTSLQETQYF. The full variable domain, rest sourced from reference TRBV11-2 and TRBJ2-5, is EAGVAQSPRYKIIEKRQSVAFWCNPISGHATLYWYQQILGQGPKLLIQFQNNGVVDDSQLPKDRFSAERLKGVDSTLKIQPAKLEDSAVYLCASSRGTSLQETQYFGPGTRLLVL.

The table lists this clonotype with many counts. The rearrangement uses TRBV11-2 and TRBJ1-1, with 7 bases lining up with TRBD1. In germline, CDR1 is SGHAT, CDR2 FQNNGV. The trim removed 3 bases at V and 5 bases at J, leaving 15 bases unmatched. The length of the CDR3 is 17 residues. The CDR3 DNA follows: TGTGCCAGCAGCTTTATGTTCCAAGGGGGCCAGGGGACTGAAGCTTTCTTT. Its protein product is CASSFMFQGGQGTEAFF.

There are many counts of this clonotype. The chain recombines TRBV2 with TRBJ2-5; D gene unclear. The V and J ends lost 3 bases and 1 base respectively, with 6 bases between them. The CDR3 is 13 residues long. Germline values: CDR1 SNHLY, CDR2 FYNNEI. This chain's CDR3 is CASSEGIQETQYF. The CDR3 DNA reads TGTGCCAGCAGTGAGGGGATCCAAGAGACCCAGTACTTC.

V gene TRBV6-2 or TRBV6-3 combines with J gene TRBJ2-2; the match to TRBD2 covers 7 bases. The CDR3 has 17 residues. From germline, CDR1 is MNHEY and CDR2 SVGEGT. J gave up 1 base and V 4 bases, and 9 bases lay outside the gene matches. The CDR3 is CASSSLLGGGNTGELFF. CDR3 nucleotides: TGTGCCAGCAGTTCCCTCCTTGGCGGGGGGAACACCGGGGAGCTGTTTTTT.

Many counts were recorded for this clonotype. The chain combines TRBV2 with TRBJ2-5, with D perhaps given as TRBD1 or TRBD2 (5 bases each). V was cut by 3 bases and J by 1 base, with 9 bases left in between. CDR1 is SNHLY, CDR2 FYNNEI, per germline. CDR3 length: 14 residues. CDR3 protein: CASSDVGTQETQYF. For the CDR3, the DNA is TGTGCCAGCAGTGATGTGGGGACCCAAGAGACCCAGTACTTC.

This clonotype has a count of ten or more. The DNA for the CDR3 is TGTGCCACCAGTGACCCTAGGACAGGGGCCCTTGAGCAGTACTTC. This translates into CATSDPRTGALEQYF. V and J are TRBV24-1 and TRBJ2-7; 9 bases fit TRBD1. The V and J ends lost 4 bases and 7 bases, in that order; junction bases with no gene match: 10. Germline V gene sequence: CDR1 KGHDR, CDR2 SFDVKD. CDR3 length: 15 residues.

This clonotype has a count of ten or more. This chain links TRBV7-2 with TRBJ2-3; D is ambiguous. The germline V gene has CDR1 SGHTA and CDR2 FQGNSA. This CDR3 is built from 13 residues. Trimming removed 5 bases at V and 2 bases at J, with 8 bases between. The CDR3 sequence: CASSIDYTDTQYF. The CDR3 nucleotides are TGTGCCAGCAGCATAGATTACACAGATACGCAGTATTTT.

This clonotype was recorded at least ten times. This chain connects TRBV20-1 to TRBJ1-5; D is uncertain. The CDR3 has 12 amino acids. Germline loops: CDR1 DFQATT, CDR2 SNEGSKA (reference sequence). Trimming removed 2 bases at V and 5 bases at J, with 7 bases between. CDR3 protein: CSARSPDQPQHF. CDR3 coding DNA: TGCAGTGCTAGAAGTCCCGATCAGCCCCAGCATTTT.

This clonotype was seen ten or more times. The chain uses TRBV6-5 and TRBJ1-5; perhaps TRBD1 as D (5 bases). The CDR3 sequence is 15 residues long. Germline V gene data show CDR1 as MNHEY and CDR2 as SVGAGI. With 6 bases removed from V and 7 bases from J, the gap between germline ends came to 19 bases. The CDR3 is CASRPTGYGRQPQHF. The CDR3 DNA follows: TGTGCCAGCAGACCTACAGGATATGGGCGACAGCCCCAGCATTTT.

This clonotype came up many times. The chain is built from TRBV6-2 or TRBV6-3 and TRBJ1-5; 7 nucleotides align to TRBD1. With V trimmed by 9 bases and J by 1 base, 9 bases remained unmatched. CDR3 length: 15 amino acids. The germline V gene has CDR1 MNHEY and CDR2 SVGEGT. The CDR3 nucleotides are TGTGCCAGTCACCCATCAGGGGGAAGCAATCAGCCCCAGCATTTT. Its protein is CASHPSGGSNQPQHF.

This clonotype was recorded at least ten times. Here the CDR3 reads CASSLQSPLHF. CDR3 sequence (DNA): TGTGCCAGCAGTTTACAGTCACCCCTCCACTTT. This chain uses TRBV28 with TRBJ1-6; D not certain. Trimming removed 2 bases from V and 10 bases from J, with 3 bases in between. Germline CDR1 is MDHEN and CDR2 is SYDVKM. This CDR3 spans 11 amino acids. The variable domain in full, completed from reference TRBV28 and TRBJ1-6, reads DVKVTQSSRYLVKRTGEKVFLECVQDMDHENMFWYRQDPGLGLRLIYFSYDVKMKEKGDIPEGYSVSREKKERFSLILESASTNQTSMYLCASSLQSPLHFGNGTRLTVT.

This clonotype was counted many times. The V gene is TRBV7-2, the J gene TRBJ2-4, with D maybe TRBD1 (6 bases). Germline V CDR1 and CDR2: SGHTA, FQGNSA. The CDR3 contains 14 residues. The V end was cut by 4 bases, the J end by 7 bases, with 14 bases between. In DNA form, the CDR3 reads TGTGCCAGCAGCTCACTGGACAGAAGGAACATTCAGTACTTC. Protein sequence: CASSSLDRRNIQYF.

The sample holds many counts of this clonotype. The rearrangement joins TRBV5-1 to TRBJ1-5, with D unclear. V was clipped by 0 bases and J by 1 base, with 8 bases between them. CDR3 length: 15 residues. Per the germline V gene, CDR1 is SGHRS and CDR2 is YFSETQ. This chain's CDR3 is CASSLAGQSNQPQHF. For the CDR3, the DNA is TGCGCCAGCAGCTTGGCGGGTCAGAGCAATCAGCCCCAGCATTTT.

There are many counts of this clonotype. The chain employs TRBV11-2 and TRBJ2-2; D is unresolved. The CDR3 totals 15 residues. With 0 bases removed from V and 7 bases from J, the gap between germline ends came to 12 bases. CDR1 and CDR2 from the germline V gene are SGHAT and FQNNGV. CDR3 in amino acids: CASSLDFGKHGELFF. The CDR3 DNA follows: TGTGCCAGCAGCTTAGATTTTGGAAAACACGGGGAGCTGTTTTTT.

This clonotype was seen more than once but under ten times. The chain recombines TRBV11-2 with TRBJ2-2; D gene ambiguous. V shed 1 base and J shed 3 bases, with 18 bases lying between them. Germline CDR1 and CDR2: SGHAT and FQNNGV. CDR3 length equals 18 residues. CDR3 coding DNA: TGTGCCAGCAGCTTAGGAGACCGGACCCGCAGAGACACCGGGGAGCTGTTTTTT. Its protein is CASSLGDRTRRDTGELFF.

The CDR3 bases are TGTGCCAGCAGCTCCCTGACTAGCGGGATGGAGACCCAGTACTTC. This gives the protein CASSSLTSGMETQYF. This chain connects TRBV11-2 to TRBJ2-5; 11 nucleotides align to TRBD2. Germline loops: CDR1 SGHAT, CDR2 FQNNGV. The CDR3 spans 15 residues. V gave up 4 bases and J gave up 5 bases; unmatched junction bases: 6.

This clonotype has at least ten counts. This sequence joins TRBV29-1 and TRBJ1-1; D not resolved. The V and J ends lost 4 bases and 1 base respectively, with 7 bases between them. CDR1 SQVTM and CDR2 ANQGSEA come from the germline V gene. The CDR3 spans 12 residues. The CDR3 nucleotides read TGCAGCGTTGGATCCGGGAACACTGAAGCTTTCTTT. Encoded protein: CSVGSGNTEAFF.

This clonotype was seen many times. The V and J genes are TRBV12-3 or TRBV12-4 and TRBJ2-5; 11 bases map to TRBD2. The V gene end was trimmed by 7 bases and the J gene end by 10 bases; junction bases not matched to a gene: 20. The CDR3 consists of 17 residues. The CDR3 nucleotides are TGTGCCAGCACCTATAGCGGGGGGGCCGAGGGGTTTGGGAGCCAGTACTTC. Its translation is CASTYSGGAEGFGSQYF.

Many counts were recorded for this clonotype. The chain links TRBV20-1 to TRBJ2-7; D is possibly TRBD2 (6 bases). CDR1 is DFQATT and CDR2 is SNEGSKA in the germline V gene (reference sequence). With 6 bases removed from V and 0 bases from J, the gap between germline ends came to 15 bases. The CDR3 is 14 amino acids. CDR3 residues: CSAQTRGNSYEQYF. In DNA form, the CDR3 reads TGCAGTGCCCAGACACGGGGGAACTCCTACGAGCAGTACTTC.

In its sample, this clonotype was seen many times. The chain links TRBV12-3 or TRBV12-4 to TRBJ2-7, with 10 bases matching TRBD2. The CDR3 totals 14 residues. J was trimmed by 7 bases and V by 6 bases; bases with no gene match: 9. CDR3 nucleotide sequence: TGTGCCAGCAGCCTTCTAGCGGGAGCTGGGGAGCAGTACTTC. Protein product: CASSLLAGAGEQYF.

This clonotype was counted many times. V and J are TRBV25-1 and TRBJ1-6; no clear D. V was cut by 5 bases and J by 9 bases, with 11 bases left in between. Germline loops: CDR1 MGHDK, CDR2 SYGVNS. The CDR3 has 13 residues. The CDR3 coding sequence is TGTGCCAGCAGTCAGTTTCCGAGTTCACCCCTCCACTTT. It yields the protein CASSQFPSSPLHF.

The chain has TRBV6-2 or TRBV6-3 and TRBJ1-5; weak D call: TRBD1 (5 bases). V lost 7 bases and J lost 6, with 16 bases in between. Per the germline V gene, CDR1 is MNHEY and CDR2 is SVGEGT. The CDR3 is 14 residues long. CDR3 in DNA: TGTGCCAGCACGGTCTATGCGGGGGTTCAGCCCCAGCATTTT. It is translated as CASTVYAGVQPQHF.

The gene calls are TRBV7-3 and TRBJ1-5; tentatively, D is TRBD1 (5 bases). Germline V gives CDR1 SGHTA, CDR2 FQGTGA. The CDR3 is made up of 15 amino acids. Trimming removed 5 bases from V and 1 base from J, with 12 bases in between. The DNA for the CDR3 is TGTGCCAGCAGCGTCCCTGCAGGGAGCAATCAGCCCCAGCATTTT. Amino acids: CASSVPAGSNQPQHF.

This clonotype came up many times. This rearrangement joins TRBV15 to TRBJ2-7; 7 bases agree with TRBD1. From germline, CDR1 is LNHNV and CDR2 YYDKDF (reference sequence). This CDR3 is 15 amino acids long. Trimming took 6 bases from V and 2 from J; bases not matched to a gene: 10. The CDR3 loop is CATRSWGRGTYEQYF. The CDR3 DNA sequence: TGTGCCACCAGGAGCTGGGGCAGGGGGACCTACGAGCAGTACTTC.

This clonotype was recorded many times. The chain recombines TRBV28 with TRBJ1-3; TRBD1 might be the D (5 bases). The V and J ends lost 8 bases and 0 bases respectively, with 11 bases between them. In germline, CDR1 is MDHEN, CDR2 SYDVKM. The CDR3 length is 14 residues. This CDR3 is CASRTGRSGNTIYF. The CDR3 DNA reads as TGTGCCAGCCGTACAGGCCGCTCTGGAAACACCATATATTTT.

This clonotype appeared many times. This chain joins TRBV30 and TRBJ2-7; D gene ambiguous. The CDR3 extends over 13 amino acids. V dropped 3 bases and J dropped 5 bases, with 14 bases sitting between them. CDR1 and CDR2 from the germline V gene are GTSNPN and SVGIG (reference sequence). CDR3 protein: CAWSWSSGNEQYF. The CDR3 region has the DNA TGTGCCTGGAGCTGGTCCTCGGGCAACGAGCAGTACTTC.

This clonotype was counted ten times or more. The J gene is TRBJ2-2, the V gene TRBV4-2, with TRBD1 as a possible D gene (6 bases). Germline-derived CDR1 and CDR2 are LGHNA and YNFKEQ. The ends were cut back, 4 bases at V and 5 bases at J, with 14 bases in the middle. This CDR3 has 15 amino acids. The CDR3 region is CASSPNTGRTGELFF. The CDR3 DNA reads as TGTGCCAGCAGCCCCAACACAGGGAGAACCGGGGAGCTGTTTTTT.

This clonotype showed up many times. V is TRBV20-1 and J is TRBJ2-5, with 8 bases matching TRBD1. With 6 bases clipped from V and 3 bases from J, the junction kept 3 bases outside the gene matches. The CDR3 sequence is 12 residues long. Per germline, CDR1 DFQATT and CDR2 SNEGSKA (reference sequence). In DNA, the CDR3 is TGCAGTGCAACAGGGGGAGAAGAGACCCAGTACTTC. It encodes CSATGGEETQYF.

This clonotype was detected many times. V gene TRBV6-2 or TRBV6-3 combines with J gene TRBJ2-2; D not certain. Germline values: CDR1 MNHEY, CDR2 SVGEGT. Trimming took off 0 bases at V and 3 bases at J, with 5 bases between the two ends. CDR3 length: 14 amino acids. CDR3 bases: TGTGCCAGCAGTTACTCCCCGGACACCGGGGAGCTGTTTTTT. Amino acids: CASSYSPDTGELFF.